These 5 T cell receptor beta chains were sequenced from one sample in a study of blood T cell repertoires in COVID-19 (dated by TCRdb to 2019 to 2021). Library method: the immunoSEQ multiplex PCR assay. This is the immuneACCESS table as TCRdb keeps it, with only in-frame sequences that have V and J called. A part of the clones is gone; compared with another copy, unresolved V genes explain less than half, and the rest is unexplained. The sample profile shows about 35,000 clones; 85% to 90% of them were found once. The leading ten clones occupy 35% to 50% of the sample. Sequences were obtained from peripheral blood. Source of these receptors: a man in his 60s with active or convalescent COVID-19.

V gene TRBV14 combines with J gene TRBJ2-6; 7 bases are shared with TRBD1. The V gene end was trimmed by 5 bases and the J gene end by 0 bases; junction bases not matched to a gene: 7. This CDR3 contains 17 residues. Germline CDR1 reads SGHDN; CDR2 reads FVKESK. This CDR3 is CASSLTGYSSGANVLTF. CDR3 in DNA: TGTGCCAGCAGCTTGACAGGGTATAGCTCTGGGGCCAACGTCCTGACTTTC.

The rearrangement links TRBV7-2 to TRBJ1-3; D unresolved. V was cut by 4 bases and J by 7 bases, with 11 bases left in between. This CDR3 comprises 13 residues. Germline V CDR1 and CDR2: SGHTA, FQGNSA. CDR3 amino acids: CASSSQNGNTIYF. The CDR3 DNA follows: TGTGCCAGCAGCTCCCAAAACGGGAACACCATATATTTT.

The DNA for the CDR3 is TGTGCCTGGAGTGTACGGGTCTCCGGGGAGCTGTTTTTT. Its translation is CAWSVRVSGELFF. The chain couples TRBV30 to TRBJ2-2, with D unresolved. This CDR3 has 13 residues. V dropped 0 bases and J dropped 6 bases, with 8 bases sitting between them. Per germline, CDR1 GTSNPN and CDR2 SVGIG (reference sequence).

The genes are TRBV3-1 (or the pseudogene TRBV3-2) and TRBJ1-2, with no clear D. CDR1 and CDR2 (germline): LGHDT, YNNKEL (reference sequence). The V end lost 4 bases, the J end lost 3 bases, and 9 bases lay between the germline ends. The CDR3 covers 13 residues. The CDR3: CASSLATDYGYTF. CDR3 nucleotide sequence: TGTGCCAGCAGCCTAGCGACCGACTATGGCTACACCTTC.

This clone has more than one count but fewer than ten. The chain links TRBV9 to TRBJ1-5; D may be TRBD1 (5 bases). Germline V gives CDR1 SGDLS, CDR2 YYNGEE. The CDR3 loop spans 14 amino acids. Trimming pared 0 bases from V and 7 bases from J, leaving 11 bases between. DNA for the CDR3: TGTGCCAGCAGCGTAGATGGGGGGTTACAGCCCCAGCATTTT. It is translated as CASSVDGGLQPQHF. Based on the CDR3 plus reference TRBV9 and TRBJ1-5, the full variable domain is DSGVTQTPKHLITATGQRVTLRCSPRSGDLSVYWYQQSLDQGLQFLIQYYNGEERAKGNILERFSAQQFPDLHSELNLSSLELGDSALYFCASSVDGGLQPQHFGDGTRLSIL.